Each of the 5 T cell receptor beta chains below was sequenced from the same sample in a study of blood T cell repertoires in COVID-19. Assay: immunoSEQ multiplex PCR; the TCRdb copy retains only in-frame clones and omits some. The data hold 250,000 to 350,000 clones, with around 90% observed a single time. The specimen sequenced was peripheral blood. All receptors derive from a woman in her forties or fifties with COVID-19, enrolled during active disease.

The chain links TRBV9 to TRBJ2-1; TRBD2 matches at 13 bases. This CDR3 comprises 19 residues. Germline CDR1 and CDR2: SGDLS and YYNGEE. V lost 4 bases and J lost 13; bases outside the gene matches: 23. As DNA, the CDR3 is TGTGCCAGCAGCTCTTACCTGACTGAGACTAGCGGGAGGCCAGGGGCCCAGTTCTTC. Amino acids: CASSSYLTETSGRPGAQFF.

CDR3 loop: CASSWGTGWIYEQYF. The CDR3 nucleotides read TGTGCCAGCAGCTGGGGGACAGGTTGGATCTACGAGCAGTACTTC. The rearrangement joins TRBV7-2 to TRBJ2-7; 8 bases map to TRBD1. Germline trimming cut 4 bases from V and 3 bases from J; bases unmatched to any gene: 8. The germline V gene encodes CDR1 SGHTA and CDR2 FQGNSA. The CDR3 runs to 15 residues.

This clone showed up just a few times. The rearrangement links TRBV30 to TRBJ1-5, with TRBD1 matching 8 bases. Germline CDR1 is GTSNPN and CDR2 is SVGIG (reference sequence). The trim removed 2 bases at V and 6 bases at J, leaving 6 bases unmatched. This CDR3 is 14 amino acids long. The CDR3 spells CAWSRPTGGQPQHF. The CDR3 coding sequence is TGTGCCTGGAGTAGGCCTACAGGGGGTCAGCCCCAGCATTTT. The complete variable domain, with remaining parts taken from reference TRBV30 and TRBJ1-5, reads SQTIHQWPATLVQPVGSPLSLECTVEGTSNPNLYWYRQAAGRGLQLLFYSVGIGQISSEVPQNLSASRPQDRQFILSSKKLLLSDSGFYLCAWSRPTGGQPQHFGDGTRLSIL.

The DNA of the CDR3 is TGTGCCAGCAGCCATAAGGAAGTCAGGGCTTGGAGTGGCTACACCTTC. Its translation is CASSHKEVRAWSGYTF. The chain joins TRBV3-1 (or the pseudogene TRBV3-2) to TRBJ1-2, with TRBD1 as a possible D gene (5 bases). Germline assignment: CDR1 LGHDT and CDR2 YNNKEL (reference sequence). CDR3 size: 16 residues. Trimming took off 3 bases at V and 7 bases at J, with 21 bases between the two ends.

V gene TRBV30 combines with J gene TRBJ1-5, with 8 nucleotides matching TRBD1. The CDR3 consists of 15 residues. The germline V gene has CDR1 GTSNPN and CDR2 SVGIG (reference sequence). Trimming cost V 4 bases and J 7 bases; bases outside gene matches: 12. The DNA for the CDR3 is TGTGCCTGGAACCAAGCTCGGACAGGGAAGCAGCCCCAGCATTTT. This codes for CAWNQARTGKQPQHF.